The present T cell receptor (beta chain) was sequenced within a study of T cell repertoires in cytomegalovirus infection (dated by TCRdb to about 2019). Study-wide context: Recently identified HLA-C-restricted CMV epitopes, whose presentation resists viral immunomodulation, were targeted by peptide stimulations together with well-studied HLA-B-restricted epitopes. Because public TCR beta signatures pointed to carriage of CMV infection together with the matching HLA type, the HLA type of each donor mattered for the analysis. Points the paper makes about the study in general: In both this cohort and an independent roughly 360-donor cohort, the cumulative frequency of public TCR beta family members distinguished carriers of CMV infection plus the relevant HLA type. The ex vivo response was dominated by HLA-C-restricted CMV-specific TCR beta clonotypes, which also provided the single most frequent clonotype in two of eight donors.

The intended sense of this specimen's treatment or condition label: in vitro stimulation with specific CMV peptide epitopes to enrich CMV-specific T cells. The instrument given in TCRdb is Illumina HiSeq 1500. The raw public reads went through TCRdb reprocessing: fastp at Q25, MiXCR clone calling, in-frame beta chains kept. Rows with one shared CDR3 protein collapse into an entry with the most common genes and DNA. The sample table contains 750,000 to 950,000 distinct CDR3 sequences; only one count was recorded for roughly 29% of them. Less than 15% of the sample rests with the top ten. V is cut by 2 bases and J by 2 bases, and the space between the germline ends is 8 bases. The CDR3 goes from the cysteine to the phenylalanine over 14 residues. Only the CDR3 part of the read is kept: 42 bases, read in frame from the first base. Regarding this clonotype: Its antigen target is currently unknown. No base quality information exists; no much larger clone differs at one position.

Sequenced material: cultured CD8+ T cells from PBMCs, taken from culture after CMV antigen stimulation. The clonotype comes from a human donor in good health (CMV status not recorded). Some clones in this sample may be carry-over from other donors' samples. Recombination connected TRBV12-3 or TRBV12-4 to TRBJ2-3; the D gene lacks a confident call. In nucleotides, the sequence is TGTGCCAGCAGTTTACTTATGCCCACAGATACGCAGTATTTT. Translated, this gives CASSLLMPTDTQYF.